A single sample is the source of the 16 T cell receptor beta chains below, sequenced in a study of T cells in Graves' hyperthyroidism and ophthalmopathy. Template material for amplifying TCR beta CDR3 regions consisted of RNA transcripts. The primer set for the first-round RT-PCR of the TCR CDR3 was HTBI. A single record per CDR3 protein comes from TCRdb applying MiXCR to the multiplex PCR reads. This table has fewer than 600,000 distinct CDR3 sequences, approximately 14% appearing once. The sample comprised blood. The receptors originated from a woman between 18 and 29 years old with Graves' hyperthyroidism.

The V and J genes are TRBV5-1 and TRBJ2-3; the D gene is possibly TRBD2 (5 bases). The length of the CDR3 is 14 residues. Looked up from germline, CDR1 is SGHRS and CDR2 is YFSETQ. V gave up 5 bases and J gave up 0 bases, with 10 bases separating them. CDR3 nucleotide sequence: TGCGCCAGCAGTGTAGCGCCGAGCACAGATACGCAGTATTTT. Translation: CASSVAPSTDTQYF.

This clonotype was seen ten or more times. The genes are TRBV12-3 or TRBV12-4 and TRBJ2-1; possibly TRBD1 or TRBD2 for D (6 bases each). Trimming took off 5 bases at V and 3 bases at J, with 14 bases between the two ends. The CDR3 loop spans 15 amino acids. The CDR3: CASSGGLEFYNEQFF. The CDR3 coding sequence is TGTGCCAGCAGTGGGGGGCTAGAGTTCTACAATGAGCAGTTCTTC.

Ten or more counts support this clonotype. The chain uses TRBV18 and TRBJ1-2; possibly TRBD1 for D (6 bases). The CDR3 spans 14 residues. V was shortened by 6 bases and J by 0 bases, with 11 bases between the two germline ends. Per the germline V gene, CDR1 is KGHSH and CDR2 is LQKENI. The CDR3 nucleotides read TGTGCCAGCTCCCGACAGGAATCTAACTATGGCTACACCTTC. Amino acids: CASSRQESNYGYTF.

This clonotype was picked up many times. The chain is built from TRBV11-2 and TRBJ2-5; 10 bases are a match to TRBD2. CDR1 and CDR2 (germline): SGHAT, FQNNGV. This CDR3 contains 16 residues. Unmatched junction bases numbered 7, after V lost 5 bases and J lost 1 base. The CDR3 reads CASSPMTSGLQETQYF. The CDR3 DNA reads TGTGCCAGCAGCCCGATGACTAGCGGGCTCCAAGAGACCCAGTACTTC.

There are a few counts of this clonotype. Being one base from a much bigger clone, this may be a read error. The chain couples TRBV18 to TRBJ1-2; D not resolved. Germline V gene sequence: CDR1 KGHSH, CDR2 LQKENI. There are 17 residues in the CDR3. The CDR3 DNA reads TGTGTCAGCTCTCGAGACTTCGGACGAGAACCTAACTATGGCTACACCTTC. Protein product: CVSSRDFGREPNYGYTF.

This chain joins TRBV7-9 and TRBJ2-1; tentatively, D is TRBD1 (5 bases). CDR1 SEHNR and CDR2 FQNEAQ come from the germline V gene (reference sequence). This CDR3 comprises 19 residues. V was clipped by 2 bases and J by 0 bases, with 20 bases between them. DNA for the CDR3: TGTGCCAGCAGCTTAATATATCTAGTTTCCGACAGCTCCTACAATGAGCAGTTCTTC. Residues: CASSLIYLVSDSSYNEQFF.

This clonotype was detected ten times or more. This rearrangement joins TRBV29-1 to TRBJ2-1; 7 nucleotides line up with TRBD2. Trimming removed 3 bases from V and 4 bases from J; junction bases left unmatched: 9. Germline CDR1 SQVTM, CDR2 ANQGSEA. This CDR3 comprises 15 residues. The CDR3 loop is CSVDAGAGVYNEQFF. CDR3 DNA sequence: TGCAGCGTTGACGCTGGTGCGGGAGTATACAATGAGCAGTTCTTC.

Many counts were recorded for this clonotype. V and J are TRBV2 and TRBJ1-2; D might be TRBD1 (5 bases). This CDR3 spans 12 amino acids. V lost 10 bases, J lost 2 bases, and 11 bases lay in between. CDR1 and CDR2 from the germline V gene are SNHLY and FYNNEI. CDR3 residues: CATGTGNYGYTF. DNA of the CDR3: TGTGCCACCGGGACGGGAAACTATGGCTACACCTTC.

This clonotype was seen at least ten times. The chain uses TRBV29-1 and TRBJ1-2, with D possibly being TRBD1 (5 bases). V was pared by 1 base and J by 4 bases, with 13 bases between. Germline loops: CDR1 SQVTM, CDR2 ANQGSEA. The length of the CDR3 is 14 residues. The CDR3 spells CSVEGGSSTYGYTF. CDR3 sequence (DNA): TGCAGCGTTGAAGGGGGCAGCTCGACCTATGGCTACACCTTC. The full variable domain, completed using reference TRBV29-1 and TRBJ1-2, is SAVISQKPSRDICQRGTSLTIQCQVDSQVTMMFWYRQQPGQSLTLIATANQGSEATYESGFVIDKFPISRPNLTFSTLTVSNMSPEDSSIYLCSVEGGSSTYGYTFGSGTRLTVV.

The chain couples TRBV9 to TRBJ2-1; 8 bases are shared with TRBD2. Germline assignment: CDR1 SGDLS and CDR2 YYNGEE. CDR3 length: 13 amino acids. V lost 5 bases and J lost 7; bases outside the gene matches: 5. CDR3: CASSPAGVNEQFF. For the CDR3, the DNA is TGTGCCAGCAGTCCAGCGGGAGTAAATGAGCAGTTCTTC.

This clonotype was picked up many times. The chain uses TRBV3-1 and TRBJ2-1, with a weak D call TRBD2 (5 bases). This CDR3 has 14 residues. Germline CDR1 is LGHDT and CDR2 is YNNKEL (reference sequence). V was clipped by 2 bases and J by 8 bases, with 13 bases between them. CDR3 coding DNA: TGTGCCAGCAGCCAAAGTCTAGGACTCCATGAGCAGTTCTTC. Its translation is CASSQSLGLHEQFF.

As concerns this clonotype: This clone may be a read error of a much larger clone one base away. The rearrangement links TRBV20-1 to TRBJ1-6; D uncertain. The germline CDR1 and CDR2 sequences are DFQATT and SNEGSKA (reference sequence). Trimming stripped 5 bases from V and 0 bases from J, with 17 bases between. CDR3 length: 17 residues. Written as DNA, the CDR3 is TGCAGTGCTGGGAGGTTTTCAGAGAGCTCCTATAATTCACCCCTCCACTTT. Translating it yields CSAGRFSESSYNSPLHF.

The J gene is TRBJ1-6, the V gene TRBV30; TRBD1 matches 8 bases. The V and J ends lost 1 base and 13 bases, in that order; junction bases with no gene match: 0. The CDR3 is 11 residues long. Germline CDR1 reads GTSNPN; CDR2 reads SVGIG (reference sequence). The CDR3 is CAWSGQGPLHF. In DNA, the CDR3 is TGTGCCTGGAGTGGACAGGGGCCCCTCCACTTT.

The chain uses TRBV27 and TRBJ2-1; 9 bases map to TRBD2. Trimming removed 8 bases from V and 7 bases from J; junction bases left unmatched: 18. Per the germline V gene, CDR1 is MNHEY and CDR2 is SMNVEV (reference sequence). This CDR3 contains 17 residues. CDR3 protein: CASQMWLAGRGMNEQFF. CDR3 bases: TGTGCCAGCCAAATGTGGCTAGCGGGACGCGGTATGAATGAGCAGTTCTTC.

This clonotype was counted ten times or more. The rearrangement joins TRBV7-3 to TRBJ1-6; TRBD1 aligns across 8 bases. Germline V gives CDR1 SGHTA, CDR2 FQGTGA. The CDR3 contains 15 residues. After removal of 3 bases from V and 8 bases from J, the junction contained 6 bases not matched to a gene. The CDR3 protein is CASSLAGGADSPLHF. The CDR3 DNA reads TGTGCCAGCAGCTTGGCAGGGGGCGCGGATTCACCCCTCCACTTT.

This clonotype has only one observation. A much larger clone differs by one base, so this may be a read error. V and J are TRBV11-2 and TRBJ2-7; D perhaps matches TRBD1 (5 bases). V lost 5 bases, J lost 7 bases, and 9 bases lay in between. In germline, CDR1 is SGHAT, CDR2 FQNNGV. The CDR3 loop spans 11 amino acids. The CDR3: CASSNRYEQYF. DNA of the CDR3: TGTGCCAGCAGCAACAGGTATGAGCAGTACTTC.